Listed here are 3 T cell receptor beta chains from one sample, sequenced in a study of CD8 T cells in ankylosing spondylitis. MiXCR, applied by TCRdb to the 5' RACE reads, yields one record per CDR3 protein. The data hold 250,000 to 400,000 distinct CDR3 sequences, with around 10% observed a single time. Material: blood, either unsorted or a sorted T cell fraction (not recorded which). The receptor source for this set is a female donor with ankylosing spondylitis or in good health (not recorded which).

This clonotype was seen only a few times. J is TRBJ2-7 and V is TRBV6-1, with D maybe TRBD1 (5 bases). Trimming cost V 2 bases and J 5 bases, with 16 bases left between them. CDR3 length: 15 residues. Germline V gene data show CDR1 as MNHNS and CDR2 as SASEGT. The CDR3 DNA sequence: TGTGCCAGCAGTGAAAGTGAGGCAGGGCTTCACGAGCAGTACTTC. As protein: CASSESEAGLHEQYF.

The rearrangement uses TRBV7-8 and TRBJ1-2; perhaps TRBD1 as D (6 bases). V lost 1 base, J lost 1 base, and 7 bases lay in between. Germline V gives CDR1 SGHVS, CDR2 FQNEAQ. CDR3 length: 14 residues. CDR3 in DNA: TGTGCCAGCAGCTTAGGACAGGATAACTATGGCTACACCTTC. Translation: CASSLGQDNYGYTF.

This clonotype was counted at least ten times. V gene TRBV28 combines with J gene TRBJ1-1; D not certain. Germline CDR1 and CDR2: MDHEN and SYDVKM. Trimming took 7 bases from V and 0 from J, leaving 9 bases between them. The length of the CDR3 is 13 residues. The CDR3, as DNA: TGTGCCAGCACCCCGTATTTGAACACTGAAGCTTTCTTT. This encodes CASTPYLNTEAFF.